The 8 T cell receptor beta chains presented below share a single source sample, sequenced in a study of blood T cell repertoires in COVID-19. Sequenced by immunoSEQ multiplex PCR; TCRdb stores in-frame clones only, minus some. The table includes approximately 15,000 clones, approximately 80% detected once. Sequencing input: peripheral blood. These receptors all stem from a human donor in a cohort sampled during active COVID-19.

CDR3 sequence: CASTSGLGETQYF. As DNA, the CDR3 is TGTGCCAGCACCTCGGGATTGGGGGAGACCCAGTACTTC. The chain employs TRBV12-3 or TRBV12-4 and TRBJ2-5, with D perhaps matching TRBD2 (5 bases). Trimming cost V 7 bases and J 5 bases, with 14 bases left between them. The CDR3 has 13 amino acids.

This chain connects TRBV6-6 to TRBJ2-5; D is ambiguous. The CDR3 contains 14 residues. The V and J ends lost 0 bases and 5 bases respectively, with 10 bases between them. Germline V gives CDR1 MNHNY, CDR2 SVGAGI (reference sequence). This CDR3 is CASSYSVTVETQYF. The CDR3 nucleotides are TGTGCCAGCAGTTACTCGGTAACGGTTGAGACCCAGTACTTC.

V gene TRBV7-2 combines with J gene TRBJ2-1; D ambiguous. V lost 2 bases and J 4 bases, leaving 15 bases between the germline ends. Per germline, CDR1 SGHTA and CDR2 FQGNSA. The CDR3 totals 16 residues. DNA for the CDR3: TGTGCCAGCAGCTTAATGATAGACTTAGCTTACAATGAGCAGTTCTTC. Protein sequence: CASSLMIDLAYNEQFF.

The CDR3 loop reads CASTVYYEQYF. CDR3 nucleotide sequence: TGTGCCAGCACGGTCTACTACGAGCAGTACTTC. The V gene is TRBV2, the J gene TRBJ2-7; D remains ambiguous. This CDR3 contains 11 residues. Germline assignment: CDR1 SNHLY and CDR2 FYNNEI. V gave up 7 bases and J gave up 3 bases, with 7 bases separating them.

The V call is TRBV7-6, the J call TRBJ2-5; 12 nucleotides align to TRBD2. Trimming cost V 4 bases and J 5 bases; bases outside gene matches: 11. Looked up from germline, CDR1 is SGHVS and CDR2 is FNYEAQ. The CDR3 is made up of 17 amino acids. DNA of the CDR3: TGTGCCAGCAGCTCCGCCGGGACTAGCGGGTCAGGTGAGACCCAGTACTTC. Residues: CASSSAGTSGSGETQYF.

The count of this clone is one. The chain combines TRBV7-2 with TRBJ2-4; 8 nucleotides match TRBD2. With 3 bases clipped from V and 7 bases from J, the junction kept 5 bases outside the gene matches. The germline V gene encodes CDR1 SGHTA and CDR2 FQGNSA. This CDR3 has 14 residues. CDR3 amino acids: CASSLGTRPNIQYF. In DNA, the CDR3 is TGTGCCAGCAGCTTGGGGACTAGGCCGAACATTCAGTACTTC. Using reference TRBV7-2 and TRBJ2-4 for the parts outside the CDR3, the full variable domain is GAGVSQSPSNKVTEKGKDVELRCDPISGHTALYWYRQSLGQGLEFLIYFQGNSAPDKSGLPSDRFSAERTGGSVSTLTIQRTQQEDSAVYLCASSLGTRPNIQYFGAGTRLSVL.

The chain employs TRBV28 and TRBJ2-1, with a tentative D call TRBD2 (5 bases). The CDR3 length is 15 residues. The V gene lost 5 bases and the J gene lost 0 bases, with 11 bases spanning the gap. Germline V lookup: CDR1 MDHEN, CDR2 SYDVKM. As DNA, the CDR3 is TGTGCCAGCAGTATAAGCGGAAGCTCCTACAATGAGCAGTTCTTC. This sequence encodes CASSISGSSYNEQFF.

The chain links TRBV3-1 (or the pseudogene TRBV3-2) to TRBJ2-3; 8 bases agree with TRBD2. From germline, CDR1 is LGHDT and CDR2 YNNKEL (reference sequence). V trimming: 4 bases; J trimming: 4 bases; junction bases outside the gene matches: 7. The CDR3 contains 15 residues. CDR3 sequence reads: CASSLAGSLADTQYF. Written as DNA, the CDR3 is TGTGCCAGCAGCCTAGCGGGATCGTTGGCAGATACGCAGTATTTT.